A selection of T cell receptor beta chains follows, all from one sample in a study of vaccination effects on CD4 cells after COVID-19. The table came from immunoSEQ multiplex PCR; TCRdb's copy has only in-frame clones and leaves some out. This table has approximately 60,000 clones, 78% appearing once. No antigen is known for these receptors. Sequenced material: CD4+ T cells from PBMCs cultured without peptide, taken after COVID-19 vaccination. The receptor set was obtained from a human donor who received a COVID-19 vaccine. The CDR3 runs from the conserved cysteine through the conserved F or W. D genes are given only for firm matches. Clone size is given for some rows only: seen once, a few or many times, or a class if the clone is expanded.

v_call	j_call	d_call	clone_size	cdr3_aa	cdr3_nt
TRBV6-5	TRBJ2-2	-	few	CASSYHRVTGELFF	TGTGCCAGCAGTTACCACAGGGTTACCGGGGAGCTGTTTTTT
TRBV2	TRBJ2-1	TRBD2	-	CASSGTSGRANEQFF	TGTGCCAGCAGTGGGACTAGCGGGAGGGCAAATGAGCAGTTCTTC
TRBV2	TRBJ2-7	-	few	CASSGGQGTWEQYF	TGTGCCAGCAGTGGGGGGCAGGGGACATGGGAGCAGTACTTC
TRBV28	TRBJ1-4	TRBD1	-	CASSPGTANEKLFF	TGTGCCAGCAGCCCCGGGACAGCAAATGAAAAACTGTTTTTT
TRBV14	TRBJ2-1	-	once	CASSQEARGRIGQFF	TGTGCCAGCAGCCAAGAAGCCAGAGGGCGGATCGGGCAGTTCTTC
TRBV5-1	TRBJ1-1	-	-	CASSLTVNTEAFF	TGCGCCAGCAGCTTGACAGTGAACACTGAAGCTTTCTTT
TRBV14	TRBJ1-2	-	-	CASSQDYGAYGYTF	TGTGCCAGCAGCCAAGATTACGGGGCCTATGGCTACACCTTC
TRBV7-8	TRBJ1-6	TRBD1	-	CASRFNPGQGNSPLHF	TGTGCCAGCAGGTTTAATCCGGGACAGGGAAATTCACCCCTCCACTTT
TRBV19	TRBJ2-5	TRBD1	-	CASRRTGTGEETQYF	TGTGCCAGTAGAAGGACTGGGACAGGGGAGGAGACCCAGTACTTC
TRBV20-1	TRBJ1-2	-	-	CSASGDISNYGYTF	TGCAGTGCTAGTGGGGACATCTCTAACTATGGCTACACCTTC
TRBV7-2	TRBJ2-3	-	-	CASSLVGSADTQYF	TGTGCCAGCAGCTTAGTCGGGTCTGCAGATACGCAGTATTTT
TRBV2	TRBJ1-5	-	few	CASQGRSNQPQHF	TGTGCCTCCCAAGGGAGGAGCAATCAGCCCCAGCATTTT
TRBV7-9	TRBJ1-2	-	few	CASSLQGGGYTF	TGTGCCAGCAGCCTACAGGGAGGGGGCTACACCTTC
TRBV19	TRBJ1-2	-	-	CASSPRTLKGGGYTF	TGTGCCAGTAGTCCCCGGACTCTTAAAGGGGGTGGCTACACCTTC
TRBV19	TRBJ2-3	TRBD2	-	CASSITGTGGGTDTQYF	TGTGCCAGTAGTATAACCGGGACGGGAGGTGGCACAGATACGCAGTATTTT
TRBV7-2	TRBJ1-5	-	-	CASSPGKNQPQHF	TGTGCCAGCAGCCCGGGGAAGAATCAGCCCCAGCATTTT
TRBV5-4	TRBJ2-1	-	few	CASSLVQGNEQFF	TGTGCCAGCAGCTTGGTCCAGGGCAATGAGCAGTTCTTC
TRBV12-5	TRBJ1-4	-	once	CASGRGLVETNEKLFF	TGTGCTAGTGGCCGGGGACTGGTCGAAACTAATGAAAAACTGTTTTTT
TRBV10-3	TRBJ1-5	-	-	CAIRGGSNQPQHF	TGTGCCATCAGGGGGGGAAGCAATCAGCCCCAGCATTTT
TRBV7-2	TRBJ1-1	TRBD1	-	CASSLRQGGAFF	TGTGCCAGCAGCTTAAGGCAGGGGGGAGCTTTCTTT
TRBV12-5	TRBJ1-5	-	-	CASGLDRARNQPQHF	TGTGCTAGTGGTTTGGACAGGGCCCGCAATCAGCCCCAGCATTTT
TRBV9	TRBJ2-7	-	-	CASSVGPSYEQYF	TGTGCCAGCAGCGTAGGCCCCAGCTACGAGCAGTACTTC
TRBV9	TRBJ1-4	-	-	CASSVGGAFGGHEKLFF	TGTGCCAGCAGCGTAGGAGGGGCCTTCGGGGGGCATGAAAAACTGTTTTTT
TRBV30	TRBJ1-6	-	-	CAWSVKVRSPLHF	TGTGCCTGGAGTGTAAAGGTTCGGTCACCCCTCCACTTT
TRBV6-1	TRBJ2-1	TRBD2	-	CASSGTSGYSYNEQFF	TGTGCCAGCAGTGGGACTAGCGGGTACTCCTACAATGAGCAGTTCTTC
TRBV4-1	TRBJ1-2	-	few	CASSQVERERGYTF	TGCGCCAGCAGCCAAGTAGAGAGGGAGCGGGGCTACACCTTC
TRBV9	TRBJ2-4	-	-	CASSVALGAPNIQYF	TGTGCCAGCAGCGTAGCTCTGGGGGCCCCCAACATTCAGTACTTC
TRBV3-1/TRBV3-2	TRBJ1-4	-	few	CASSPGDHKSGLFF	TGTGCCAGCAGCCCCGGGGACCATAAATCGGGACTGTTTTTT
TRBV28	TRBJ1-1	-	-	CASSTNRDTEAFF	TGTGCCAGCAGTACTAACAGAGACACTGAAGCTTTCTTT
TRBV6-1	TRBJ1-5	-	few	CASSEKGSQPQHF	TGTGCCAGCAGTGAAAAAGGGTCTCAGCCCCAGCATTTT
TRBV7-9	TRBJ1-2	-	few	CASTHGGRGRHGYTF	TGTGCCAGCACCCACGGGGGCAGGGGACGGCATGGCTACACCTTC
TRBV7-2	TRBJ2-7	TRBD2	-	CASSLKAGGPYEQYF	TGTGCCAGCAGCTTAAAGGCGGGAGGGCCTTACGAGCAGTACTTC
TRBV19	TRBJ2-1	TRBD1	-	CASRWTGDPYNEQFF	TGTGCCAGTAGATGGACAGGGGACCCATACAATGAGCAGTTCTTC
TRBV6-2/TRBV6-3	TRBJ2-1	-	-	CASSQSFNEQFF	TGTGCCAGCAGTCAGTCGTTCAATGAGCAGTTCTTC
TRBV25-1	TRBJ1-5	-	few	CASSESGRGNNQPQHF	TGTGCCAGCAGTGAATCTGGCAGGGGTAACAATCAGCCCCAGCATTTT
TRBV19	TRBJ2-7	-	few	CASSRGQRTYEQYF	TGTGCCAGTAGTAGAGGACAGAGGACCTACGAGCAGTACTTC
TRBV10-3	TRBJ1-1	-	-	CAISERNAAGTFF	TGTGCCATCAGTGAGAGGAACGCTGCCGGGACTTTCTTT
TRBV3-1/TRBV3-2	TRBJ1-2	TRBD1	-	CASSHRGRGPGYTF	TGTGCCAGCAGCCATAGGGGCAGGGGGCCTGGCTACACCTTC
TRBV12-3/TRBV12-4	TRBJ1-2	-	-	CASSLRESGYTF	TGTGCCAGCAGTTTGAGGGAGTCTGGCTACACCTTC
TRBV15	TRBJ1-1	-	-	CATSRDWGANTEAFF	TGTGCCACCAGCAGAGATTGGGGCGCGAACACTGAAGCTTTCTTT
TRBV19	TRBJ2-1	TRBD1	-	CASSDRGRQSLSYNEQFF	TGTGCCAGTAGTGACAGGGGGCGTCAAAGTCTTTCCTACAATGAGCAGTTCTTC
TRBV6-5	TRBJ2-7	-	-	CASSYWGARGSNEQYF	TGTGCCAGCAGTTACTGGGGGGCTCGGGGAAGCAACGAGCAGTACTTC
TRBV5-1	TRBJ1-6	-	-	CASREDDYNSPLHF	TGCGCCAGCAGGGAAGACGACTATAATTCACCCCTCCACTTT
TRBV7-9	TRBJ1-6	-	-	CASSSGTLRSPLHF	TGTGCCAGCAGCTCCGGGACATTGAGATCACCCCTCCACTTT
TRBV6-1	TRBJ1-1	-	-	CASSEIANTEAFF	TGTGCCAGCAGTGAAATCGCGAACACTGAAGCTTTCTTT
TRBV6-1	TRBJ2-7	TRBD1	-	CASSEPGTDYEQYF	TGTGCCAGCAGTGAACCTGGGACAGACTACGAGCAGTACTTC
TRBV7-2	TRBJ2-5	TRBD2	-	CASSNGLVETQYF	TGTGCCAGCAGCAACGGACTAGTAGAGACCCAGTACTTC
TRBV18	TRBJ2-1	TRBD2	-	CASSPVSGRTYNEQFF	TGTGCCAGCTCACCAGTCAGCGGGAGGACTTACAATGAGCAGTTCTTC
TRBV4-2	TRBJ2-1	-	-	CASSQGERAGGDEQFF	TGTGCCAGCAGCCAAGGGGAGAGGGCCGGTGGGGATGAGCAGTTCTTC
TRBV30	TRBJ2-3	TRBD2	-	CAWSRASGAPDTQYF	TGTGCCTGGAGTAGGGCTAGCGGGGCACCAGATACGCAGTATTTT
TRBV7-9	TRBJ1-3	-	-	CASSSPAGFSGNTIYF	TGTGCCAGCAGCTCGCCCGCGGGGTTCTCCGGAAACACCATATATTTT
TRBV10-3	TRBJ2-3	TRBD2	-	CAIRRSGLAGGPDTQYF	TGTGCCATCAGGCGTTCTGGACTAGCGGGGGGGCCGGATACGCAGTATTTT
TRBV5-6	TRBJ2-2	-	-	CASSRATSFGELFF	TGTGCCAGCAGTCGGGCCACATCATTCGGGGAGCTGTTTTTT